A single sample is the source of the 26 T cell receptor beta chains below, sequenced in a study of cytomegalovirus exposure and HLA in healthy donors. PCR used 60 Vbeta primers and 13 Jbeta primers. TCRdb's copy holds only in-frame clones and misses some; the assay was immunoSEQ multiplex PCR. Of under 150,000 clones in the sample, 74% were seen once. Sequenced sample: PBMCs. The receptors derive from a woman between 40 and 50 years old in good health and CMV-seropositive.

This clone has only one observation. This chain links TRBV5-1 with TRBJ2-5; TRBD1 matches 7 bases. Germline V gene sequence: CDR1 SGHRS, CDR2 YFSETQ. The CDR3 is made up of 14 amino acids. After removal of 7 bases from V and 2 bases from J, the junction contained 8 bases not matched to a gene. For the CDR3, the DNA is TGCGCCAGCGGACCGGGACAGCCACAAGAGACCCAGTACTTC. It yields the protein CASGPGQPQETQYF.

This clone was seen just once. The rearrangement links TRBV4-2 to TRBJ2-5; perhaps TRBD1 as D (6 bases). The CDR3 runs 14 residues. Looked up from germline, CDR1 is LGHNA and CDR2 is YNFKEQ. Between the trimmed V and J ends, which lost 0 bases and 5 bases, there was a span of 10 bases. The DNA for the CDR3 is TGTGCCAGCAGCCAAGATCAGGGGTTGGAGACCCAGTACTTC. Translated: CASSQDQGLETQYF.

The chain carries TRBV7-9 and TRBJ2-7, with 8 bases identical to TRBD1. J lost 5 bases, V lost 1 base, and 7 bases had no gene match. CDR3 size: 15 residues. Germline CDR1 reads SEHNR; CDR2 reads FQNEAQ (reference sequence). In nucleotides, the CDR3 is TGTGCCAGCAGCTTAGGGTTTCAGGGGGCCCACGAGCAGTACTTC. This translates into CASSLGFQGAHEQYF.

The chain uses TRBV6-4 and TRBJ2-2, with 7 bases fitting TRBD2. The germline gives CDR1 MRHNA, CDR2 SNTAGT. J gave up 4 bases and V 4 bases, and 3 bases lay outside the gene matches. This CDR3 is 14 amino acids long. DNA for the CDR3: TGTGCCAGCAGTGTCGGGACTATCACCGGGGAGCTGTTTTTT. Encoded protein: CASSVGTITGELFF.

J is TRBJ2-5 and V is TRBV5-4, with D possibly TRBD1 on 7 matching bases. The J call may be mistaken, given a closer DNA end match to TRBJ2-7. Germline CDR1 SGHNT, CDR2 YYREEE (reference sequence). This CDR3 has 13 amino acids. The CDR3 loop is CASSKDREDEQYF. CDR3 nucleotide sequence: TGTGCCAGCAGCAAAGACAGGGAGGACGAGCAGTACTTC.

The rearrangement uses TRBV2 and TRBJ1-2; D is perhaps TRBD1 (5 bases). V was shortened by 6 bases and J by 4 bases, with 12 bases between the two germline ends. CDR1 and CDR2 (germline): SNHLY, FYNNEI. The CDR3 length is 13 residues. The CDR3 coding sequence is TGTGCCAGCAGCGGGACTGCAGTCTATGGCTACACCTTC. Its protein is CASSGTAVYGYTF.

The chain uses TRBV19 and TRBJ1-4, with 9 nucleotides matching TRBD1. V dropped 5 bases and J dropped 8; count of bases not matched to a gene: 6. Germline V gives CDR1 LNHDA, CDR2 SQIVND (reference sequence). The length of the CDR3 is 14 residues. The CDR3 is CASSYGTGPEKLFF. CDR3 sequence (DNA): TGTGCCAGTAGTTATGGGACAGGGCCCGAAAAACTGTTTTTT. Full variable domain (rest looked up from reference TRBV19 and TRBJ1-4): DGGITQSPKYLFRKEGQNVTLSCEQNLNHDAMYWYRQDPGQGLRLIYYSQIVNDFQKGDIAEGYSVSREKKESFPLTVTSAQKNPTAFYLCASSYGTGPEKLFFGSGTQLSVL.

The V and J genes are TRBV27 and TRBJ1-5; D is uncertain. The CDR3 spans 15 residues. Germline V CDR1 and CDR2: MNHEY, SMNVEV (reference sequence). The V and J ends lost 6 bases and 4 bases respectively, with 16 bases between them. CDR3 in DNA: TGTGCCAGCAGCCCGCGGGTCGTGGGGAATCAGCCCCAGCATTTT. It encodes CASSPRVVGNQPQHF.

The J gene is TRBJ1-6, the V gene TRBV30; maybe TRBD1 (6 bases). Germline V gene data show CDR1 as GTSNPN and CDR2 as SVGIG (reference sequence). Trimming cost V 6 bases and J 7 bases, with 13 bases left between them. The CDR3 is 13 amino acids. For the CDR3, the DNA is TGTGCCTGTTGGTGGGGGGGCAATTCACCCCTCCACTTT. Translation gives CACWWGGNSPLHF.

The chain has TRBV7-9 and TRBJ1-5; 7 bases agree with TRBD1. Germline values: CDR1 SEHNR, CDR2 FQNEAQ (reference sequence). The CDR3 runs to 15 residues. V lost 1 base to trimming and J lost 3 bases; unmatched junction nucleotides: 3. The CDR3 loop reads CASSLGDSLNQPQHF. CDR3 nucleotides: TGTGCCAGCAGCTTAGGGGACAGCCTCAATCAGCCCCAGCATTTT.

The chain links TRBV7-2 to TRBJ1-2; 10 nucleotides match TRBD1. The germline V gene encodes CDR1 SGHTA and CDR2 FQGNSA. V was clipped by 3 bases and J by 8 bases; unmatched bases: 6. This CDR3 is built from 14 residues. The CDR3 protein is CASSFMTGGTGYTF. In DNA, the CDR3 is TGTGCCAGCAGCTTCATGACAGGGGGCACGGGCTACACCTTC.

This chain joins TRBV19 and TRBJ2-7, with a weak D call TRBD1 (5 bases). The CDR3 is 14 amino acids. Germline V CDR1 and CDR2: LNHDA, SQIVND (reference sequence). V was trimmed by 4 bases and J by 2 bases, leaving 12 bases between them. The CDR3 sequence: CASSTSTVPYEQYF. The CDR3 DNA sequence: TGTGCCAGTAGTACATCGACAGTCCCCTACGAGCAGTACTTC.

In DNA, the CDR3 is TGTGCCAGCAGCGCCGGACAGCTGGTTAATGAAAAACTGTTTTTT. It yields the protein CASSAGQLVNEKLFF. The chain carries TRBV9 and TRBJ1-4; weak D call: TRBD1 (6 bases). With 3 bases removed from V and 4 bases from J, the gap between germline ends came to 13 bases. The germline V gene encodes CDR1 SGDLS and CDR2 YYNGEE. This CDR3 is 15 amino acids long.

This clone was observed a few times. This chain joins TRBV9 and TRBJ2-7; D not certain. V was pared by 3 bases and J by 4 bases, with 11 bases between. This CDR3 contains 13 residues. Germline lookup yields CDR1 SGDLS and CDR2 YYNGEE. CDR3: CASSGAPSYEQYF. CDR3 DNA: TGTGCCAGCAGCGGAGCGCCGAGTTACGAGCAGTACTTC.

Written as DNA, the CDR3 is TGTGCCAGCAGCCTTAAAGGACAGGGGGCCAAAAACATTCAGTACTTC. Its protein product is CASSLKGQGAKNIQYF. The chain combines TRBV2 with TRBJ2-4, with 9 bases that match TRBD1. CDR3 length: 16 amino acids. Germline V lookup: CDR1 SNHLY, CDR2 FYNNEI. V shed 6 bases, J shed 1 base, and the junction held 7 bases outside the gene matches.

The chain combines TRBV5-1 with TRBJ2-2; possible D gene TRBD1, 5 bases. There are 13 residues in the CDR3. Trimming removed 2 bases from V and 5 bases from J, with 7 bases in between. Germline V CDR1 and CDR2: SGHRS, YFSETQ. In nucleotides, the CDR3 is TGCGCCAGCAGCTTAGGGGCAACCGGGGAGCTGTTTTTT. Translating gives CASSLGATGELFF.

J is TRBJ1-2 and V is TRBV5-5; tentatively, D is TRBD1 (6 bases). Deletions cut 2 bases from V and 0 bases from J, with 20 bases between. The germline gives CDR1 SGHKS, CDR2 YYEKEE (reference sequence). The CDR3 runs to 18 residues. CDR3 loop: CASSFQSQRQGTNYGYTF. The CDR3 nucleotides are TGTGCCAGCAGCTTCCAGAGTCAACGGCAGGGGACTAACTATGGCTACACCTTC. Looking up the rest from reference TRBV5-5 and TRBJ1-2 gives the full variable domain: DAGVTQSPTHLIKTRGQQVTLRCSPISGHKSVSWYQQVLGQGPQFIFQYYEKEERGRGNFPDRFSARQFPNYSSELNVNALLLGDSALYLCASSFQSQRQGTNYGYTFGSGTRLTVV.

This sequence joins TRBV27 and TRBJ1-2, with TRBD1 as a possible D gene (6 bases). Trimming removed 4 bases from V and 7 bases from J, with 16 bases in between. Per germline, CDR1 MNHEY and CDR2 SMNVEV (reference sequence). This CDR3 has 14 amino acids. CDR3 loop: CASSSSHRVAGYTF. The CDR3, as DNA: TGTGCCAGCAGTTCCTCTCACAGGGTGGCTGGCTACACCTTC.

As to this clone: Distinct nucleotide sequences in the sample also encode this CDR3. This rearrangement joins TRBV7-8 to TRBJ1-1, with D possibly being TRBD1 (6 bases). Per the germline V gene, CDR1 is SGHVS and CDR2 is FQNEAQ. The CDR3 contains 13 residues. The V end lost 5 bases, the J end lost 1 base, and 8 bases lay between the germline ends. CDR3: CASSEQGNTEAFF. As DNA, the CDR3 is TGTGCCAGCAGCGAACAGGGGAACACTGAAGCTTTCTTT.

The gene calls are TRBV5-1 and TRBJ2-7, with D uncertain. Germline lookup yields CDR1 SGHRS and CDR2 YFSETQ. The CDR3 is 12 residues long. V was pared by 0 bases and J by 5 bases, with 6 bases between. The CDR3 DNA follows: TGCGCCAGCAGCTTGGAACTCGACGAGCAGTACTTC. Translated: CASSLELDEQYF.

The chain is built from TRBV7-2 and TRBJ1-1; TRBD1 is a possible D gene (5 bases). Trimming stripped 3 bases from V and 3 bases from J, with 8 bases between. The CDR3 extends over 13 amino acids. Per germline, CDR1 SGHTA and CDR2 FQGNSA. CDR3 bases: TGTGCCAGCAGCTTCCTAGGGGACACTGAAGCTTTCTTT. Its protein is CASSFLGDTEAFF.

V and J are TRBV6-1 and TRBJ2-7; D is perhaps TRBD2 (7 bases). With 6 bases removed from V and 7 bases from J, the gap between germline ends came to 22 bases. Per the germline V gene, CDR1 is MNHNS and CDR2 is SASEGT. CDR3 length: 15 amino acids. The CDR3 DNA follows: TGTGCCAGCAGCCCCTGGTCCGCGGGGGCGGGGGAGCAGTACTTC. Translation gives CASSPWSAGAGEQYF.

This sequence joins TRBV9 and TRBJ2-3; D gene unclear. The V gene's germline CDR1 is SGDLS and CDR2 YYNGEE. V lost 0 bases and J 5 bases, leaving 7 bases between the germline ends. The CDR3 contains 13 residues. The CDR3, as DNA: TGTGCCAGCAGCGTAGGGCCGGGAGATACGCAGTATTTT. Its protein product is CASSVGPGDTQYF.

The chain joins TRBV18 to TRBJ1-2; D may be TRBD1 (6 bases). Germline V gene sequence: CDR1 KGHSH, CDR2 LQKENI. Trimming removed 4 bases from V and 4 bases from J, with 10 bases in between. This CDR3 spans 13 amino acids. Here the CDR3 reads CASSQGQSYGYTF. The DNA for the CDR3 is TGTGCCAGCTCACAGGGACAAAGCTATGGCTACACCTTC.

The V and J genes are TRBV18 and TRBJ1-4, with D possibly being TRBD1 (6 bases). Germline V CDR1 and CDR2: KGHSH, LQKENI. V dropped 0 bases and J dropped 4 bases, with 21 bases sitting between them. CDR3 length: 19 amino acids. The CDR3 protein is CASSPPTGAGSWGNEKLFF. The CDR3 DNA follows: TGTGCCAGCTCACCACCGACAGGAGCCGGGTCGTGGGGTAATGAAAAACTGTTTTTT.

The count of this clone is one. The chain joins TRBV18 to TRBJ2-4; 7 bases align to TRBD1. CDR1 KGHSH and CDR2 LQKENI come from the germline V gene. The CDR3 consists of 14 residues. The V segment lost 3 bases and the J segment 6 bases; nucleotides outside the gene matches: 5. CDR3 sequence: CASSPGQAANIQYF. The CDR3 DNA follows: TGTGCCAGCTCACCTGGACAGGCAGCAAACATTCAGTACTTC.